One and the same sample provided the 14 T cell receptor beta chains below, sequenced in a study of siplizumab effects on memory and regulatory T cells. Assay: immunoSEQ multiplex PCR; the TCRdb copy retains only in-frame clones and omits some. The profile covers more than 85,000 clones, with approximately 90% appearing a single time and approximately 1.2% taken by the ten largest. Sequenced: CD4+ T cells sorted from blood. Receptor source: a human donor in good health.

The chain carries TRBV5-5 and TRBJ2-5; 8 positions agree with TRBD1. Per the germline V gene, CDR1 is SGHKS and CDR2 is YYEKEE (reference sequence). V dropped 3 bases and J dropped 5; count of bases not matched to a gene: 6. The CDR3 sequence is 14 residues long. The CDR3 DNA reads as TGTGCCAGCAGCTGGACAGGGAGGTGGGAGACCCAGTACTTC. Its protein product is CASSWTGRWETQYF. The whole variable domain, remainder taken from reference TRBV5-5 and TRBJ2-5, is DAGVTQSPTHLIKTRGQQVTLRCSPISGHKSVSWYQQVLGQGPQFIFQYYEKEERGRGNFPDRFSARQFPNYSSELNVNALLLGDSALYLCASSWTGRWETQYFGPGTRLLVL.

This clone appeared a single time. V usage is TRBV14 and J usage is TRBJ2-6, with D perhaps being TRBD1 or TRBD2 (5 bases each). V dropped 2 bases and J dropped 0 bases, with 8 bases sitting between them. CDR3 length equals 16 residues. Germline V gene data show CDR1 as SGHDN and CDR2 as FVKESK. CDR3 amino acids: CASSQNGGSGANVLTF. The CDR3 DNA sequence: TGTGCCAGCAGCCAAAATGGGGGCTCTGGGGCCAACGTCCTGACTTTC.

This clone was counted a few times. V gene TRBV30 combines with J gene TRBJ2-2; D gene uncertain. The CDR3 runs to 11 residues. CDR1 and CDR2 (germline): GTSNPN, SVGIG (reference sequence). The germline V and J ends were trimmed by 2 bases and 6 bases, with 4 bases remaining between them. The CDR3 coding sequence is TGTGCCTGGAGTTCTGCCGGGGAGCTGTTTTTT. Protein: CAWSSAGELFF.

The rearrangement uses TRBV2 and TRBJ1-3; no definite D call. This CDR3 spans 15 amino acids. The germline V gene encodes CDR1 SNHLY and CDR2 FYNNEI. V lost 4 bases, J lost 2 bases, and 12 bases lay in between. The CDR3 DNA sequence: TGTGCCAGCAGTGCTGTCGGCCCCGCTGGAAACACCATATATTTT. This sequence encodes CASSAVGPAGNTIYF.

CDR3 sequence (DNA): TGTGCCAGCAGCCCAGACAGGGGGCTGAACACTGAAGCTTTCTTT. This gives the protein CASSPDRGLNTEAFF. The genes are TRBV5-6 and TRBJ1-1; 10 positions agree with TRBD1. Germline CDR1 and CDR2: SGHDT and YYEEEE. The J segment lost 0 bases and the V segment lost 4 bases, leaving 3 bases of the junction unmatched. CDR3 length equals 15 residues.

This chain uses TRBV5-1 with TRBJ2-3, with 7 bases that match TRBD1. Germline lookup yields CDR1 SGHRS and CDR2 YFSETQ. V trimming: 4 bases; J trimming: 4 bases; junction bases outside the gene matches: 12. CDR3 size: 16 residues. CDR3 DNA sequence: TGCGCCAGCAGCCCCGGTGGTGACAGGGCACCAGATACGCAGTATTTT. Amino acids: CASSPGGDRAPDTQYF.

This clone was counted a few times. The chain has TRBV7-2 and TRBJ2-2, with D possibly TRBD2 on 5 matching bases. CDR1 is SGHTA, CDR2 FQGNSA, per germline. With 4 bases removed from V and 5 bases from J, the gap between germline ends came to 14 bases. The CDR3 spans 15 residues. In nucleotides, the CDR3 is TGTGCCAGCAGCTCCCTCCGGAGGCTTACCGGGGAGCTGTTTTTT. Translation gives CASSSLRRLTGELFF.

This chain connects TRBV2 to TRBJ2-2; TRBD1 is a possible D gene (6 bases). Germline loops: CDR1 SNHLY, CDR2 FYNNEI. The length of the CDR3 is 16 residues. Trimming took off 3 bases at V and 6 bases at J, with 17 bases between the two ends. The CDR3 bases are TGTGCCAGCAGTGAGACCCCGGGACACCGCGCCGGGGAGCTGTTTTTT. It codes for CASSETPGHRAGELFF.

This clone was found once. The chain carries TRBV4-1 and TRBJ2-5; unclear D gene. This CDR3 is 16 amino acids long. The V and J ends lost 0 bases and 1 base respectively, with 12 bases between them. CDR1 is MGHRA and CDR2 is YSYEKL in the germline V gene. CDR3 nucleotides: TGCGCCAGCAGCCAAGATGCCCGCTGGGGCCAAGAGACCCAGTACTTC. It codes for CASSQDARWGQETQYF.

Only one count was recorded for this clone. The chain carries TRBV7-9 and TRBJ2-5, with D tentatively TRBD2 (6 bases). The V gene's germline CDR1 is SEHNR and CDR2 FQNEAQ (reference sequence). The V end lost 4 bases, the J end lost 0 bases, and 12 bases lay between the germline ends. The CDR3 contains 15 residues. The CDR3 loop reads CASSSRWGDQETQYF. The DNA for the CDR3 is TGTGCCAGCAGCTCCAGATGGGGGGACCAAGAGACCCAGTACTTC.

The V and J genes are TRBV12-5 and TRBJ1-1; TRBD1 matches 7 bases. The CDR3 loop spans 15 amino acids. The trim removed 5 bases at V and 2 bases at J, leaving 8 bases unmatched. CDR1 and CDR2 from the germline V gene are LGHNT and FRNRAP. CDR3 sequence (DNA): TGTGCTAGTGGTCTCTTCGGACAGGCTAACACTGAAGCTTTCTTT. This gives the protein CASGLFGQANTEAFF.

The chain carries TRBV5-4 and TRBJ1-4; maybe TRBD1 (6 bases). The V end lost 4 bases, the J end lost 6 bases, and 16 bases lay between the germline ends. Germline assignment: CDR1 SGHNT and CDR2 YYREEE (reference sequence). The CDR3 is 15 amino acids. This chain's CDR3 is CASSESGTLHEKLFF. For the CDR3, the DNA is TGTGCCAGCAGCGAATCCGGGACATTGCATGAAAAACTGTTTTTT.

The chain joins TRBV10-2 to TRBJ2-7, with 7 bases that match TRBD2. V dropped 9 bases and J dropped 3; count of bases not matched to a gene: 8. Germline assignment: CDR1 WSHSY and CDR2 SAAADI. The CDR3 runs to 13 residues. The CDR3 loop reads CASVAGGYYEQYF. The DNA of the CDR3 is TGCGCCAGTGTAGCGGGCGGGTACTACGAGCAGTACTTC.

The count of this clone is one. This rearrangement joins TRBV9 to TRBJ2-2, with 14 bases fitting TRBD2. The junction had 9 bases not matched to a gene; V was cut back by 4 bases and J by 1 base. This CDR3 spans 19 amino acids. Germline CDR1 and CDR2: SGDLS and YYNGEE. The CDR3 is CASSLRTSGRFWNTGELFF. Here the CDR3 DNA reads TGTGCCAGCAGCCTTAGGACTAGCGGGAGGTTTTGGAACACCGGGGAGCTGTTTTTT.